A single sample gave rise to the 12 T cell receptor beta chains below, sequenced in a study of blood T cells in healthy people across ages. The use of a sample-barcoded 5' primer and a J-beta primer mix characterized a second PCR of 7 to 11 cycles. Using its own MiXCR run on the 5' RACE reads, TCRdb lists one record per CDR3 protein. Here the sample spans about 1.5 million distinct CDR3 sequences, about 42% being singletons. Sequenced: blood. These receptors were collected from a woman under 30 in good health.

The chain employs TRBV6-5 and TRBJ1-5; no clear D. V gave up 2 bases and J gave up 5 bases, with 10 bases separating them. The CDR3 length is 14 residues. Germline loops: CDR1 MNHEY, CDR2 SVGAGI. CDR3 sequence reads: CASSYDVTYQPQHF. For the CDR3, the DNA is TGTGCCAGCAGTTACGACGTCACATATCAGCCCCAGCATTTT.

This clonotype was picked up many times. This chain uses TRBV5-1 with TRBJ1-5, with 8 positions matching TRBD1. J was trimmed by 2 bases and V by 4 bases; bases with no gene match: 5. The CDR3 extends over 15 amino acids. Germline CDR1 is SGHRS and CDR2 is YFSETQ. CDR3 nucleotide sequence: TGCGCCAGCAGCGTCCCGGGACAGGGCAATCAGCCCCAGCATTTT. Translating it yields CASSVPGQGNQPQHF. The entire variable domain, with the rest obtained from reference TRBV5-1 and TRBJ1-5, is as follows: KAGVTQTPRYLIKTRGQQVTLSCSPISGHRSVSWYQQTPGQGLQFLFEYFSETQRNKGNFPGRFSGRQFSNSRSEMNVSTLELGDSALYLCASSVPGQGNQPQHFGDGTRLSIL.

This clonotype was seen a few times. Sequence at one end of the junction differs from germline and may be a read error. The rearrangement joins TRBV11-2 to TRBJ2-1; D is perhaps TRBD2 (7 bases). The closer fit of TRBJ2-7 to the DNA end suggests the J call may be wrong. The CDR3 is 15 amino acids. From germline, CDR1 is SGHAT and CDR2 FQNNGV. The CDR3 nucleotides are TGTGTCAGCACCCCTAAGGGGGGGACCTACAATGAGCAGTACTTC. Translated, it gives CVSTPKGGTYNEQYF.

The V gene is TRBV14, the J gene TRBJ2-5; TRBD2 is a possible D gene (6 bases). Germline V CDR1 and CDR2: SGHDN, FVKESK. V lost 1 base and J 1 base, leaving 13 bases between the germline ends. There are 16 residues in the CDR3. Here the CDR3 reads CASSQVRGTLQETQYF. The CDR3 bases are TGTGCCAGCAGCCAAGTTCGGGGGACCCTCCAAGAGACCCAGTACTTC.

In this sample, this clonotype turned up a few times. This rearrangement joins TRBV12-3 or TRBV12-4 to TRBJ2-1, with 8 bases fitting TRBD1. Unmatched junction bases numbered 11, after V lost 3 bases and J lost 7 bases. The CDR3 totals 16 residues. The CDR3 DNA sequence: TGTGCCAGCAGTTTTCCCCGGGACAGGCTTCTTAATGAGCAGTTCTTC. As protein: CASSFPRDRLLNEQFF.

The rearrangement uses TRBV20-1 and TRBJ2-5; the D gene is possibly TRBD2 (6 bases). The CDR3 is made up of 15 amino acids. CDR1 is DFQATT and CDR2 is SNEGSKA in the germline V gene (reference sequence). Trimming removed 7 bases at V and 0 bases at J, with 18 bases between. The CDR3 DNA follows: TGCAGTGTTAGTAACCCACGGGAGTACCAAGAGACCCAGTACTTC. Translation gives CSVSNPREYQETQYF.

This clonotype was seen more than once but under ten times. J is TRBJ2-7 and V is TRBV28, with TRBD1 matching 10 bases. Germline CDR1 is MDHEN and CDR2 is SYDVKM. V lost 4 bases and J lost 1; bases outside the gene matches: 4. The CDR3 has 15 amino acids. CDR3: CASSSRTGGSYEQYF. The CDR3 nucleotides read TGTGCCAGCAGTTCAAGGACAGGGGGATCCTACGAGCAGTACTTC. The full variable domain, with the rest looked up from reference TRBV28 and TRBJ2-7, is DVKVTQSSRYLVKRTGEKVFLECVQDMDHENMFWYRQDPGLGLRLIYFSYDVKMKEKGDIPEGYSVSREKKERFSLILESASTNQTSMYLCASSSRTGGSYEQYFGPGTRLTVT.

The chain recombines TRBV4-1 with TRBJ2-1; D may be TRBD1 (6 bases). V was trimmed by 2 bases and J by 12 bases, leaving 17 bases between them. The CDR3 length is 14 residues. CDR1 and CDR2 from the germline V gene are MGHRA and YSYEKL. The CDR3, as DNA: TGCGCCAGCAGCCAACCGCCCCAGGGGTTACGGCAGTTCTTC. This codes for CASSQPPQGLRQFF.

This clonotype was seen a single time. J is TRBJ2-7 and V is TRBV4-3; D perhaps matches TRBD2 (5 bases). Germline CDR1 reads LGHNA; CDR2 reads YSLEER. The CDR3 is 16 residues long. Trimming left V 4 bases short and J 3 bases short, with 19 bases between. This CDR3 is CASSRGPRDPFYEQYF. As DNA, the CDR3 is TGCGCCAGCAGCCGAGGCCCCCGGGATCCCTTCTACGAGCAGTACTTC.

J is TRBJ2-1 and V is TRBV28; 8 bases match TRBD2. Germline V lookup: CDR1 MDHEN, CDR2 SYDVKM. J gave up 5 bases and V 6 bases, and 9 bases lay outside the gene matches. The CDR3 length is 15 residues. The chain's CDR3 is CASSIGGSGNNEQFF. DNA of the CDR3: TGTGCCAGCAGCATCGGGGGTAGCGGGAACAATGAGCAGTTCTTC. Variable domain in full (rest from reference TRBV28 and TRBJ2-1): DVKVTQSSRYLVKRTGEKVFLECVQDMDHENMFWYRQDPGLGLRLIYFSYDVKMKEKGDIPEGYSVSREKKERFSLILESASTNQTSMYLCASSIGGSGNNEQFFGPGTRLTVL.

This clonotype was observed a few times. This rearrangement joins TRBV12-3 or TRBV12-4 to TRBJ1-2, with TRBD1 matching over 8 bases. V was pared by 5 bases and J by 7 bases, with 12 bases of the junction left unmatched. The CDR3 loop spans 15 amino acids. CDR3 DNA sequence: TGTGCCAGCAGTCCTGGATCGGGACAGGCTTTTGGCTACACCTTC. It translates to CASSPGSGQAFGYTF.

This chain links TRBV7-9 with TRBJ2-1; D is unresolved. CDR3 length: 15 residues. The V and J ends lost 7 bases and 0 bases respectively, with 13 bases between them. Germline loops: CDR1 SEHNR, CDR2 FQNEAQ (reference sequence). The CDR3 DNA is TGTGCCAGCAATAAAAAGGGCAGCTCCTACAATGAGCAGTTCTTC. It translates to CASNKKGSSYNEQFF.